A single sample gave rise to the 15 T cell receptor beta chains below, sequenced in a study of identical twins. TCRdb analysed the 5' RACE reads with MiXCR anew, one entry per CDR3 protein. This sample has hundreds of thousands of distinct CDR3 sequences, with 7.1% found just once. Another study also made use of these data, one on yellow fever vaccine responses in identical twins.

Sequencing input: PBMCs. The receptors were sampled from a woman between 18 and 29 years old in good health.

As concerns this clonotype: A much larger clone lies one base from this, so it may be a read error. The J gene is TRBJ2-3, the V gene TRBV20-1; D uncertain. Germline values: CDR1 DFQATT, CDR2 SNEGSKA (reference sequence). The CDR3 has 10 amino acids. The CDR3 region is CCAPGDGQYF. In nucleotides, the CDR3 is TGCTGTGCTCCAGGAGATGGGCAGTATTTT.

This clonotype was counted at least ten times. V usage is TRBV12-3 or TRBV12-4 and J usage is TRBJ1-5, with 9 bases matching TRBD1. Trimming removed 6 bases from V and 6 bases from J; junction bases left unmatched: 9. The CDR3 length is 15 residues. CDR3 region: CASSPTGGLGQPQHF. CDR3 nucleotide sequence: TGTGCCAGCAGCCCAACAGGGGGCCTTGGTCAGCCCCAGCATTTT.

This clonotype turned up a few times. The chain links TRBV5-1 to TRBJ2-7; 9 positions match TRBD2. Germline assignment: CDR1 SGHRS and CDR2 YFSETQ. V lost 4 bases to trimming and J lost 0 bases; unmatched junction nucleotides: 8. This CDR3 has 16 amino acids. CDR3 sequence reads: CASSGNPSGVSYEQYF. CDR3 bases: TGCGCCAGCAGCGGGAACCCTAGCGGGGTCTCCTACGAGCAGTACTTC.

This clonotype was seen ten or more times. CDR3 sequence (DNA): TGCAGTGCTAGGTACGTCAGCAACACAAATCAGCCCCAGCATTTT. It specifies CSARYVSNTNQPQHF. V gene TRBV20-1 combines with J gene TRBJ1-5; D gene unclear. Per the germline V gene, CDR1 is DFQATT and CDR2 is SNEGSKA (reference sequence). With 3 bases removed from V and 4 bases from J, the gap between germline ends came to 16 bases. The CDR3 is 15 amino acids.

This clonotype was counted only a few times. CDR3 amino acids: CASSPHFGTGGVTDTQYF. As DNA, the CDR3 is TGTGCCAGCAGCCCGCACTTTGGGACAGGGGGAGTCACAGATACGCAGTATTTT. V usage is TRBV14 and J usage is TRBJ2-3, with TRBD1 matching 11 bases. V lost 4 bases to trimming and J lost 2 bases; unmatched junction nucleotides: 11. The CDR3 loop spans 18 amino acids. CDR1 and CDR2 (germline): SGHDN, FVKESK.

This clonotype was seen repeatedly, ten times or more. The genes are TRBV28 and TRBJ1-6; possible D gene TRBD1, 5 bases. Germline CDR1 and CDR2: MDHEN and SYDVKM. The CDR3 length is 13 residues. Trimming took 11 bases from V and 2 from J, leaving 10 bases between them. The CDR3 spells CAAGWAYNSPLHF. CDR3 coding DNA: TGTGCCGCAGGGTGGGCCTATAATTCACCCCTCCACTTT. The complete variable domain, with remaining parts taken from reference TRBV28 and TRBJ1-6, reads DVKVTQSSRYLVKRTGEKVFLECVQDMDHENMFWYRQDPGLGLRLIYFSYDVKMKEKGDIPEGYSVSREKKERFSLILESASTNQTSMYLCAAGWAYNSPLHFGNGTRLTVT.

The rearrangement links TRBV7-8 to TRBJ2-3, with TRBD2 matching over 11 bases. This CDR3 spans 17 amino acids. The germline V gene encodes CDR1 SGHVS and CDR2 FQNEAQ. V lost 1 base and J lost 7; bases outside the gene matches: 10. The CDR3 protein is CASSLGTSGSVLHTQYF. CDR3 DNA sequence: TGTGCCAGCAGCTTAGGCACTAGCGGGAGTGTTTTGCATACGCAGTATTTT.

This clonotype was found a few times. The rearrangement uses TRBV27 and TRBJ1-6; D call uncertain. V lost 7 bases to trimming and J lost 5 bases, with 9 bases between them. This CDR3 comprises 13 residues. Germline V CDR1 and CDR2: MNHEY, SMNVEV (reference sequence). CDR3 sequence (DNA): TGTGCCAGCACTCGAGGACATAATTCACCCCTCCACTTT. Amino acid sequence: CASTRGHNSPLHF.

This clonotype was counted a few times. The rearrangement uses TRBV20-1 and TRBJ2-7; the D is unclear. The V and J ends lost 4 bases and 0 bases respectively, with 19 bases between them. Looked up from germline, CDR1 is DFQATT and CDR2 is SNEGSKA (reference sequence). This CDR3 has 16 residues. The CDR3: CSANKGSATSSYEQYF. CDR3 DNA sequence: TGCAGTGCTAACAAGGGTTCAGCTACCTCCTCCTACGAGCAGTACTTC.

The chain employs TRBV7-2 and TRBJ1-1; D ambiguous. V was clipped by 5 bases and J by 4 bases, with 20 bases between them. CDR1 is SGHTA, CDR2 FQGNSA, per germline. The CDR3 extends over 16 amino acids. The CDR3 nucleotides are TGTGCCAGCAGCCAAAAGGACGGGTCGTGGATCACTGAAGCTTTCTTT. Its translation: CASSQKDGSWITEAFF. The variable domain in full, with the rest retrieved from reference TRBV7-2 and TRBJ1-1, is GAGVSQSPSNKVTEKGKDVELRCDPISGHTALYWYRQSLGQGLEFLIYFQGNSAPDKSGLPSDRFSAERTGGSVSTLTIQRTQQEDSAVYLCASSQKDGSWITEAFFGQGTRLTVV.

V and J are TRBV20-1 and TRBJ1-5; tentatively, D is TRBD1 (5 bases). CDR1 and CDR2 (germline): DFQATT, SNEGSKA (reference sequence). Trimming removed 3 bases from V and 1 base from J, with 16 bases in between. The length of the CDR3 is 16 residues. CDR3 DNA sequence: TGCAGTGCTAGTGAGGGGACCCTGGCGAGCAATCAGCCCCAGCATTTT. This sequence encodes CSASEGTLASNQPQHF.

This clonotype has a handful of counts. The V gene is TRBV5-5, the J gene TRBJ2-7; D is uncertain. The germline gives CDR1 SGHKS, CDR2 YYEKEE (reference sequence). The CDR3 sequence is 15 residues long. The V end lost 2 bases, the J end lost 4 bases, and 16 bases lay between the germline ends. The CDR3 region has the DNA TGTGCCAGCAGCTTCTTTCTAGGAAGCTCTTACGAGCAGTACTTC. Protein product: CASSFFLGSSYEQYF.

This clonotype was found many times. The chain employs TRBV10-3 and TRBJ2-1, with 7 bases matching TRBD2. The CDR3 has 13 amino acids. V lost 7 bases and J lost 3; bases outside the gene matches: 3. CDR1 ENHRY and CDR2 SYGVKD come from the germline V gene. The CDR3 protein is CAIKRENYNEQFF. DNA of the CDR3: TGTGCCATCAAGCGGGAAAACTACAATGAGCAGTTCTTC.

The chain carries TRBV4-1 and TRBJ2-2; the match to TRBD1 covers 7 bases. The CDR3 runs to 16 residues. The V segment lost 6 bases and the J segment 0 bases; nucleotides outside the gene matches: 7. Germline CDR1 is MGHRA and CDR2 is YSYEKL. The CDR3 DNA reads as TGCGCCAGCAGAGGGACAGCCCAAACGAACACCGGGGAGCTGTTTTTT. It yields the protein CASRGTAQTNTGELFF.

The sample holds a few counts of this clonotype. This chain joins TRBV7-9 and TRBJ1-5; the D is unclear. The germline CDR1 and CDR2 sequences are SEHNR and FQNEAQ (reference sequence). V was pared by 0 bases and J by 4 bases, with 7 bases between. The length of the CDR3 is 14 residues. The CDR3 loop is CASSLAQTNQPQHF. For the CDR3, the DNA is TGTGCCAGCAGCTTAGCACAGACAAATCAGCCCCAGCATTTT.